A selection of T cell receptor beta chains follows, all from one sample in a study of cytomegalovirus exposure and HLA in healthy donors. Here immunoSEQ multiplex PCR was the method, and the copy in TCRdb shows in-frame clones only, minus some. Of 120,000 to 150,000 clones listed, over 60% are singletons. Sequencing was carried out using PBMCs. Receptor source: a woman aged 25 to 39 in good health and CMV-seropositive. Both conserved end residues are part of each CDR3. Each record gives: clone size, D gene, J gene, CDR3 length, V gene, CDR3 protein, CDR3 DNA. The D gene is left open where the match is weak. Not all rows give a size; the values are once, few, many and, for expanded clones, a class.

clone_size: -; d_call: TRBD2; j_call: TRBJ2-3; cdr3_length: 16; v_call: TRBV6-1; cdr3_aa: CASSERYGGSTDTQYF; cdr3_nt: TGTGCCAGCAGTGAACGTTACGGGGGGAGCACAGATACGCAGTATTTT
clone_size: -; d_call: -; j_call: TRBJ1-2; cdr3_length: 16; v_call: TRBV30; cdr3_aa: CAWSVKSSGWGYGYTF; cdr3_nt: TGTGCCTGGAGTGTAAAGTCCTCAGGGTGGGGATATGGCTACACCTTC
clone_size: -; d_call: -; j_call: TRBJ2-7; cdr3_length: 13; v_call: TRBV27; cdr3_aa: CASSLKTAYEQYF; cdr3_nt: TGTGCCAGCAGTTTGAAGACAGCCTACGAGCAGTACTTC
clone_size: few; d_call: -; j_call: TRBJ2-3; cdr3_length: 18; v_call: TRBV13; cdr3_aa: CASSFSLLGLAGKDTQYF; cdr3_nt: TGTGCCAGCAGCTTCTCTCTCCTGGGACTCGCAGGGAAAGATACGCAGTATTTT
clone_size: -; d_call: -; j_call: TRBJ1-1; cdr3_length: 14; v_call: TRBV9; cdr3_aa: CASSVAGGGTEAFF; cdr3_nt: TGTGCCAGCAGCGTAGCTGGGGGGGGCACTGAAGCTTTCTTT
clone_size: -; d_call: -; j_call: TRBJ2-7; cdr3_length: 13; v_call: TRBV5-1; cdr3_aa: CASSLQGPTEQYF; cdr3_nt: TGCGCCAGCAGCTTGCAGGGCCCAACCGAGCAGTACTTC
clone_size: -; d_call: -; j_call: TRBJ2-7; cdr3_length: 16; v_call: TRBV7-9; cdr3_aa: CASSPSAGRSSYEQYF; cdr3_nt: TGTGCCAGCAGCCCCTCGGCAGGCAGAAGCTCCTACGAGCAGTACTTC
clone_size: few; d_call: TRBD1; j_call: TRBJ1-1; cdr3_length: 15; v_call: TRBV5-5; cdr3_aa: CASSLDTGGNTEAFF; cdr3_nt: TGTGCCAGCAGCTTGGATACAGGGGGGAACACTGAAGCTTTCTTT
clone_size: -; d_call: -; j_call: TRBJ2-5; cdr3_length: 14; v_call: TRBV27; cdr3_aa: CASSPLGGQETQYF; cdr3_nt: TGTGCCAGCAGTCCCCTGGGGGGACAAGAGACCCAGTACTTC
clone_size: -; d_call: -; j_call: TRBJ2-3; cdr3_length: 16; v_call: TRBV7-9; cdr3_aa: CASSFLESGSTDTQYF; cdr3_nt: TGTGCCAGCAGCTTCTTGGAGTCGGGGAGCACAGATACGCAGTATTTT
clone_size: -; d_call: -; j_call: TRBJ2-7; cdr3_length: 14; v_call: TRBV6-5; cdr3_aa: CASSPRLSSYEQYF; cdr3_nt: TGTGCCAGCAGCCCCAGGTTAAGCTCCTACGAGCAGTACTTC
clone_size: -; d_call: TRBD1; j_call: TRBJ2-7; cdr3_length: 13; v_call: TRBV6-5; cdr3_aa: CASSPGQGSIRYF; cdr3_nt: TGTGCCAGCTCCCCGGGACAGGGGAGTATAAGGTACTTC